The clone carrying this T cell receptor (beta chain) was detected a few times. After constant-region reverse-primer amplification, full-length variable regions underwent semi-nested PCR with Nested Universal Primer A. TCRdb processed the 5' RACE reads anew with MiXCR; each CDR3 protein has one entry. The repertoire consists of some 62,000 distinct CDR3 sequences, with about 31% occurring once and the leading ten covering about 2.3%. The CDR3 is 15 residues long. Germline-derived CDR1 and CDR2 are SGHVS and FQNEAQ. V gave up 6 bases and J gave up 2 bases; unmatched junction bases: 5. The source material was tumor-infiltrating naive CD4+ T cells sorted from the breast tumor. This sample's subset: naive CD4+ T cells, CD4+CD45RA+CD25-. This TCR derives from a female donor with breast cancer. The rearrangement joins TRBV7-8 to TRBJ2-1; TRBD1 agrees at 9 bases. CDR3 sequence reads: CASSGRTGAYNEQFF. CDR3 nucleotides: TGTGCCAGCAGTGGACGGACAGGGGCCTACAATGAGCAGTTCTTC.